Presented here are 2 T cell receptor beta chains from one specimen sequenced in a study of CD8 T cells in ankylosing spondylitis. TCRdb re-analysed the 5' RACE reads in MiXCR, keeping a single row per CDR3 protein. The sample lists approximately 250,000 distinct CDR3 sequences, around 8% occurring once. The sample consisted of blood, either unsorted or a sorted T cell fraction (not recorded which). The receptors were sampled from a female donor with ankylosing spondylitis or in good health (not recorded which).

This clonotype came up many times. The V gene is TRBV7-3, the J gene TRBJ2-3, with D unresolved. Germline V gives CDR1 SGHTA, CDR2 FQGTGA. CDR3 length: 16 amino acids. V was cut by 5 bases and J by 2 bases, with 17 bases left in between. CDR3 bases: TGTGCCAGCAGCCTCACCATGGACGGCCCCACAGATACGCAGTATTTT. It is translated as CASSLTMDGPTDTQYF.

This clonotype was counted at least ten times. The chain has TRBV29-1 and TRBJ2-5; 8 positions match TRBD1. This CDR3 contains 12 residues. Germline-derived CDR1 and CDR2 are SQVTM and ANQGSEA. The V segment lost 3 bases and the J segment 4 bases; nucleotides outside the gene matches: 1. The CDR3 sequence: CSVDGQGETQYF. CDR3 DNA sequence: TGCAGCGTTGACGGACAGGGAGAGACCCAGTACTTC.